This T cell receptor (beta chain) was retrieved from a study of blood T cell repertoires in COVID-19. Study-wide context: The United States, Italy and Spain provided the acute and convalescent COVID-19 samples. Sample material is recorded as cDNA or gDNA derived from T cells, B-cell-depleted T cells, or PBMCs.

The germline V gene has CDR1 MGHDK and CDR2 SYGVNS. The V and J ends lost 4 bases and 1 base respectively, with 9 bases between them. The CDR3 consists of 14 residues. Original data processing: How many nucleated cells were present was estimated from reference gene primer amplification. The assay was immunoSEQ multiplex PCR, and TCRdb's table has in-frame clones only and misses some. For V, J and clone size, that table is used; D and trimming come from the DNA. Of 410,000 or so clones in the sample, 86% were seen once. The sample taken for sequencing was peripheral blood. This receptor was taken from a woman aged 25-40 years with active or convalescent COVID-19. V usage is TRBV25-1 and J usage is TRBJ2-3; D unclear. CDR3 loop: CASSVVSGTDTQYF. Written as DNA, the CDR3 is TGTGCCAGCAGTGTGGTGTCAGGCACAGATACGCAGTATTTT.